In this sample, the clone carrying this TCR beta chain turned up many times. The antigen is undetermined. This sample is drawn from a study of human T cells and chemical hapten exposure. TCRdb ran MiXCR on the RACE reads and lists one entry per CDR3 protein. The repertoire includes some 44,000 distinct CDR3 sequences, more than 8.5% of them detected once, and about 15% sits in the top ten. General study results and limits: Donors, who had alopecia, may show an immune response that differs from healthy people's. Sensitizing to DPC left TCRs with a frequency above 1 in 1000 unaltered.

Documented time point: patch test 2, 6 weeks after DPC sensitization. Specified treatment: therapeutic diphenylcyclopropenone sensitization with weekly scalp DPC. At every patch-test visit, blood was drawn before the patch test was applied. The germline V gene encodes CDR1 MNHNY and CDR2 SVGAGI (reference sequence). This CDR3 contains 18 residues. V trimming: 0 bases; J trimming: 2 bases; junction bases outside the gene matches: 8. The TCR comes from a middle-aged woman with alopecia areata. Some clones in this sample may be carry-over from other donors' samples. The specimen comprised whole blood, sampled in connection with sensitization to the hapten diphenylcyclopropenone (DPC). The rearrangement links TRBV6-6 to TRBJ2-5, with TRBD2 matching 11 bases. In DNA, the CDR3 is TGTGCCAGCAGTTACTCGATACTAGCGGGGGCCGGTCAAGAGACCCAGTACTTC. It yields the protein CASSYSILAGAGQETQYF.